This TCR beta chain emerged from a study of metastatic and nonmetastatic thyroid tumors. Patients were all untreated before their thyroid surgery. Using MiXCR, TCRdb re-called clones from the PCR reads. The sample holds about 40,000 clones, approximately 15% seen once. This clone was recorded many times. The CDR3 runs to 15 residues. Germline V gives CDR1 DFQATT, CDR2 SNEGSKA (reference sequence). With 2 bases removed from V and 2 bases from J, the gap between germline ends came to 16 bases. Sequenced material: blood. The sequence was collected from a female donor with papillary thyroid cancer or a benign thyroid nodule (not recorded which). Some clones in this sample may be carry-over from other donors' samples. J is TRBJ2-7 and V is TRBV20-1, with D perhaps TRBD1 or TRBD2 (6 bases each). CDR3 DNA: TGCAGTGCTAGACCAACAGGGAGCGGGCCCTACGAGCAGTACTTC. This codes for CSARPTGSGPYEQYF.